These 23 T cell receptor beta chains share one sample of origin, sequenced in a study of T cells after yellow fever vaccination (dated by TCRdb to between 2018 and 2020). Library preparation was by 5' RACE. Sequencing instrument: Illumina NovaSeq 6000. The public reads were quality trimmed at Q25 with fastp and then assembled into clones with MiXCR by TCRdb, keeping productive beta chains. Duplicate CDR3 protein sequences are folded into a single record with the most common DNA and genes. The sample yields around 300,000 distinct CDR3 sequences; approximately 4.3% were counted once. Jointly, the top ten make up less than 20% of the sample. Reading the label with the study, this specimen's treatment or condition is: live attenuated yellow fever vaccine strain. The input for sequencing was PBMCs, taken 15 days after the yellow fever booster vaccination. The receptors were sampled from a man aged 18 to 30 who received the YFV17D yellow fever vaccine.

This clonotype was detected a few times. CDR3 region: CASKESGANVLTF. The CDR3 coding sequence is TGTGCCAGCAAGGAAAGTGGGGCCAACGTCCTGACTTTC. The chain is built from TRBV11-2 and TRBJ2-6; unclear D gene. Germline V gives CDR1 SGHAT, CDR2 FQNNGV. The CDR3 sequence is 13 residues long. V was clipped by 7 bases and J by 3 bases, with 7 bases between them.

The V gene is TRBV2, the J gene TRBJ2-7, with D unresolved. There are 11 residues in the CDR3. Germline V gene data show CDR1 as SNHLY and CDR2 as FYNNEI. V lost 10 bases and J lost 3, with 10 bases in between. In DNA form, the CDR3 reads TGTGCCACCTCGCCCCACTACGAGCAGTACTTC. Translating gives CATSPHYEQYF.

The chain is built from TRBV4-2 and TRBJ2-2, with D unresolved. This CDR3 is built from 15 residues. Deletions cut 3 bases from V and 0 bases from J, with 8 bases between. Germline CDR1 reads LGHNA; CDR2 reads YNFKEQ. The CDR3 protein is CASSHKTANTGELFF. The CDR3 region has the DNA TGTGCCAGCAGCCATAAGACCGCGAACACCGGGGAGCTGTTTTTT.

This clonotype has ten or more counts. This chain uses TRBV7-2 with TRBJ1-6; D is undetermined. The germline V and J ends were trimmed by 4 bases and 7 bases, with 8 bases remaining between them. CDR1 is SGHTA and CDR2 is FQGNSA in the germline V gene. The CDR3 is 13 residues long. The CDR3 coding sequence is TGTGCCAGCAGCTCAGACACAAATTCACCCCTCCACTTT. It encodes CASSSDTNSPLHF. Full variable domain (outside the CDR3, taken from reference TRBV7-2 and TRBJ1-6): GAGVSQSPSNKVTEKGKDVELRCDPISGHTALYWYRQSLGQGLEFLIYFQGNSAPDKSGLPSDRFSAERTGGSVSTLTIQRTQQEDSAVYLCASSSDTNSPLHFGNGTRLTVT.

Of note for this clonotype: The junction shows a germline mismatch at one end, possibly a read error. The chain joins TRBV6-6 to TRBJ2-1, with D tentatively TRBD2 (5 bases). This CDR3 has 11 amino acids. The germline gives CDR1 MNHNY, CDR2 SVGAGI (reference sequence). The CDR3 nucleotides read TGTGCCACCCTGGGAGCTGGTGAGCAGGTCTTC. This codes for CATLGAGEQVF.

This clonotype was detected ten times or more. This rearrangement joins TRBV4-2 to TRBJ1-2; D uncertain. Germline CDR1 reads LGHNA; CDR2 reads YNFKEQ. The CDR3 is 15 amino acids. Trimming removed 0 bases from V and 4 bases from J, with 12 bases in between. CDR3 nucleotide sequence: TGTGCCAGCAGCCAAGATCTTCGGGGAGCCTATGGCTACACCTTC. Its protein product is CASSQDLRGAYGYTF.

This clonotype was counted many times. The J gene is TRBJ1-1, the V gene TRBV4-2; D is unclear. Germline V lookup: CDR1 LGHNA, CDR2 YNFKEQ. V gave up 0 bases and J gave up 2 bases, with 7 bases separating them. CDR3 length: 14 amino acids. In nucleotides, the CDR3 is TGTGCCAGCAGCCAAGATCCCATCAACACTGAAGCTTTCTTT. Protein: CASSQDPINTEAFF.

This clonotype was counted between two and nine times. For the CDR3, the DNA is TGTGCCAGCAGGCCGGGAAGTTATAATTCACCCCTCCACTTT. This codes for CASRPGSYNSPLHF. The rearrangement joins TRBV28 to TRBJ1-6; D not resolved. Germline V CDR1 and CDR2: MDHEN, SYDVKM. CDR3 length: 14 amino acids. V was pared by 6 bases and J by 4 bases, with 10 bases between.

This clonotype showed up many times. The chain couples TRBV28 to TRBJ2-5; 10 nucleotides match TRBD2. Germline V lookup: CDR1 MDHEN, CDR2 SYDVKM. The CDR3 sequence is 15 residues long. J gave up 4 bases and V 8 bases, and 10 bases lay outside the gene matches. CDR3 in DNA: TGTGCCAGCCGGTCCTCCGAGCGGGGGGGAGAGACCCAGTACTTC. Translation: CASRSSERGGETQYF.

The chain recombines TRBV5-1 with TRBJ1-4, with D unclear. Germline CDR1 and CDR2: SGHRS and YFSETQ. V lost 1 base, J lost 0 bases, and 7 bases lay in between. The CDR3 is 15 residues long. The CDR3 DNA is TGCGCCAGCAGCTTGAGGACGGCAACTAATGAAAAACTGTTTTTT. It translates to CASSLRTATNEKLFF.

This clonotype was detected a few times. This chain joins TRBV9 and TRBJ2-1; 10 bases map to TRBD2. This CDR3 contains 16 residues. The germline V gene has CDR1 SGDLS and CDR2 YYNGEE. Trimming cost V 3 bases and J 9 bases; bases outside gene matches: 12. CDR3 protein: CASSERSGGAYGEQFF. For the CDR3, the DNA is TGTGCCAGCAGCGAGAGAAGCGGGGGGGCTTATGGTGAGCAGTTCTTC.

The genes are TRBV6-2 or TRBV6-3 and TRBJ2-7; perhaps TRBD1 as D (5 bases). The V end lost 2 bases, the J end lost 5 bases, and 19 bases lay between the germline ends. Germline V CDR1 and CDR2: MNHEY, SVGEGT. The CDR3 covers 16 residues. The CDR3 loop reads CASSYRVAAGSHEQYF. In DNA form, the CDR3 reads TGTGCCAGCAGTTACCGGGTGGCGGCAGGGTCACACGAGCAGTACTTC.

This clonotype has at least ten counts. The chain is built from TRBV24-1 and TRBJ2-1; D is perhaps TRBD1 (6 bases). Germline V gives CDR1 KGHDR, CDR2 SFDVKD. Trimming took off 5 bases at V and 0 bases at J, with 16 bases between the two ends. The CDR3 is 17 residues long. The chain's CDR3 is CATSAPTGESSYNEQFF. The CDR3 DNA follows: TGTGCCACCAGTGCCCCGACAGGCGAAAGCTCCTACAATGAGCAGTTCTTC.

This clonotype occurred many times. The V gene is TRBV5-1, the J gene TRBJ1-6; a possible D gene is TRBD1 (5 bases). V was shortened by 2 bases and J by 9 bases, with 9 bases between the two germline ends. The CDR3 extends over 13 amino acids. CDR1 is SGHRS, CDR2 YFSETQ, per germline. CDR3 coding DNA: TGCGCCAGCAGCTTTGATGGGGGTTCACCCCTCCACTTT. Its translation is CASSFDGGSPLHF.

This clonotype was counted at least ten times. The chain employs TRBV5-1 and TRBJ1-6; D is unclear. Germline CDR1 and CDR2: SGHRS and YFSETQ. Trimming took off 0 bases at V and 2 bases at J, with 9 bases between the two ends. The CDR3 loop spans 16 amino acids. The CDR3 here is CASSLGLSAYNSPLHF. The CDR3 DNA reads TGCGCCAGCAGCTTGGGATTGAGCGCCTATAATTCACCCCTCCACTTT.

This CDR3 is CASSYAQGGETQYF. As DNA, the CDR3 is TGTGCCAGCAGTTACGCACAGGGAGGGGAGACCCAGTACTTC. The chain has TRBV6-5 and TRBJ2-5, with D possibly matching TRBD2 (7 bases). V gave up 2 bases and J gave up 5 bases, with 12 bases separating them. There are 14 residues in the CDR3. Germline V CDR1 and CDR2: MNHEY, SVGAGI.

This clonotype has more than one count but fewer than ten. The gene calls are TRBV4-1 and TRBJ2-3; 9 bases line up with TRBD2. Germline CDR1 reads MGHRA; CDR2 reads YSYEKL. The V segment lost 1 base and the J segment 8 bases; nucleotides outside the gene matches: 10. The CDR3 runs 16 residues. The CDR3 DNA reads TGCGCCAGCAGCCAAGTAGGCGGGGGGGCCGGAGGTACGCAGTATTTT. The encoded protein is CASSQVGGGAGGTQYF.

J is TRBJ2-3 and V is TRBV5-1; 10 bases map to TRBD1. Trimming removed 10 bases from V and 6 bases from J; junction bases left unmatched: 8. The CDR3 sequence is 13 residues long. Germline assignment: CDR1 SGHRS and CDR2 YFSETQ. CDR3 region: CASRQGARDTQYF. CDR3 in DNA: TGCGCCTCTCGACAGGGGGCTCGGGATACGCAGTATTTT.

A few counts support this clonotype. The genes are TRBV9 and TRBJ2-1, with D maybe TRBD1 (7 bases). CDR3 length: 16 amino acids. In germline, CDR1 is SGDLS, CDR2 YYNGEE. Trimming took 0 bases from V and 1 from J, leaving 11 bases between them. The chain's CDR3 is CASSVAAGGSYNEQFF. CDR3 bases: TGTGCCAGCAGCGTAGCGGCAGGGGGGTCCTACAATGAGCAGTTCTTC.

As DNA, the CDR3 is TGTGCCTGGAGACGGGGTGGGGGCAAAAACATTCAGTACTTC. Translation: CAWRRGGGKNIQYF. V and J are TRBV30 and TRBJ2-4; D tentatively fits TRBD1 or TRBD2 (5 bases each). V was trimmed by 3 bases and J by 3 bases, leaving 12 bases between them. This CDR3 has 14 amino acids. Per germline, CDR1 GTSNPN and CDR2 SVGIG (reference sequence).

The chain links TRBV5-6 to TRBJ2-4; unclear D gene. In germline, CDR1 is SGHDT, CDR2 YYEEEE. The CDR3 covers 13 residues. V lost 4 bases and J 7 bases, leaving 12 bases between the germline ends. CDR3 region: CASSPRSGNIQYF. The CDR3 coding sequence is TGTGCCAGCAGCCCGAGATCTGGGAACATTCAGTACTTC.

This clonotype was detected ten times or more. The chain joins TRBV10-3 to TRBJ2-2; no definite D call. V was clipped by 8 bases and J by 1 base, with 8 bases between them. The germline gives CDR1 ENHRY, CDR2 SYGVKD. CDR3 length: 13 residues. The CDR3 coding sequence is TGTGCCATCGGCCTCCGGAACACCGGGGAGCTGTTTTTT. Protein: CAIGLRNTGELFF.

This clonotype was counted at least ten times. V gene TRBV28 combines with J gene TRBJ2-7; 7 bases match TRBD1. This CDR3 is built from 15 residues. Germline V gene data show CDR1 as MDHEN and CDR2 as SYDVKM. The junction had 8 bases not matched to a gene; V was cut back by 6 bases and J by 0 bases. CDR3 coding DNA: TGTGCCAGCAGCCCCGGGACAGTTCTCTCCTACGAGCAGTACTTC. Translated, it gives CASSPGTVLSYEQYF.